Described below is a single T cell receptor (beta chain) sequence and its context. The antigen it recognizes is unknown. No base-level quality is on record; no much larger clone is a single base apart. The cohort was made up of 500 to 800 healthy bone marrow donors. All cohort members were sampled while nominally healthy, although unrecorded immune exposures were likely present. The donor tested CMV seronegative, placing the donor among the 350 or so seronegative members of the cohort. A peripheral blood sample was provided by each donor, and peripheral blood mononuclear cells were used for TCR beta sequencing. The Qiagen DNeasy Blood Extraction Kit was used to extract genomic DNA from the blood cell samples. This entry is derived from a study of cytomegalovirus exposure and HLA in healthy donors (dated by TCRdb to between 2016 and 2019). Describing the broader study: An earlier analysis of several hundred of the donors reported approximately 290 Gb of sequence data and around 120 million unique TCR beta sequences from about 180 million T cells. An early release that covered 640 HLA-typed donors contained about 300 gigabases of sequencing data and 65 million to 100 million unique TCR sequences. Among the roughly 400 genotyped donors, around 81% belonged to the genetic ancestry cluster associated with self-reported Caucasian donors. The aim of the study was to test whether cataloging public T cell receptors could identify signatures of past pathogen exposure. The study profiled the T cell repertoires of hundreds of subjects by immunosequencing and related them to cytomegalovirus serostatus. In addition to the first cohort of around 670 subjects, a separate validation cohort of some 120 different subjects was used. To predict cytomegalovirus infection status, the study combined high-throughput TCR immunosequencing, statistical association of individual TCRs with disease status, and machine learning. A later analysis re-analyzed previously published TCR beta repertoires from hundreds of donors and added high-resolution HLA genotyping to study TCR occurrence patterns. In the later analysis, no new phenotypic data were used to find candidate immune exposures; instead, reliance was placed on TCR beta sequences and their occurrence across donors. To decide whether each TCR beta V gene segment behaved as functional or pseudogenic, an earlier analysis of 587 of the donors relied on high-throughput TCR beta sequencing. Donor age, sex, ethnicity and CMV serostatus were collected together with the repertoire data. A later genetic analysis used genome-wide SNP genotypes for about three fifths of the 666 donors, treating that subset as a discovery cohort. All discovery cohort repertoires had been generated on a single sequencing platform. HLA typing included class I and class II loci at four-digit resolution. The number of donors typed differed by locus, with 629-630 for A, B, C, DRB1 and DQB1, more than 500 for DQA1, approximately 570 for DPA1, and around 450 for DPB1. Several DR-DQ haplotypes were handled as single units for association and clustering because linkage in the cohort was strong. Across under 500 genotyped donors of the cohort, an average of roughly 250,000 unique TCR beta nucleotide sequences per donor were sequenced, and 15% to 20% of those sequences were non-productive. Findings and caveats that apply to the study as a whole: In a later analysis, HLA-associated TCR beta chains were found to be more clonally expanded and to have lower generation probabilities than equally common non-associated chains. Compared with the roughly 700-donor mean, donors in an Asian-associated ancestry cluster had fewer N-insertions in productive TCRs, according to a later genetic analysis. A later analysis reported that several top co-occurrence clusters appeared linked to parvovirus B19, influenza, CMV and Epstein-Barr virus. Only TCR beta chains were sequenced in this cohort, and the absence of alpha or paired-chain data limited detectable features. A later genetic analysis associated a missense DCLRE1C variant with V-gene and J-gene trimming of TCR beta chains, and an independent cohort replicated the association. A cluster of highly shared sequence variants was judged likely to represent a technical artifact of the sequencing pipeline. Broadly in line with IMGT annotations, most TCR beta V segments showed up in productive rearrangements about 87% or about 30% of the time in an earlier analysis of 450 to 750 of the donors. Three of the identified cytomegalovirus-associated TCR beta chains were confirmed in vitro to be specific for cytomegalovirus antigens. The study gave a list of around 170 TCR beta chains associated with cytomegalovirus. Linkage disequilibrium might explain the correlated functional status among segregating V segments, but an unknown experimental factor could not be ruled out. Because HLA typing was missing for some donors at each locus, association tests included only the typed subset. Strong co-occurrence of HLA alleles, especially DR and DQ, made assigning TCR associations to individual alleles difficult. The earlier analysis of around 600 of the donors excluded 15 to 20 rarely observed V segments, including chromosome 9 orphons, because counts were too low. In a later analysis, the rate of TCR association differed among HLA loci, with DRB1 alleles having the most associated TCRs and HLA-C alleles having the fewest. According to the authors, the approach could potentially be generalized to other disease states and immunological phenotypes. Across donors, most TCR sequences were observed very rarely, whereas some public TCRs were present in many individuals. A further reported finding was that TCR beta sequences accurately predicted the HLA-A and HLA-B alleles for most subjects in the first cohort. A later analysis found that most CMV-associated TCR beta chains appeared HLA-restricted, with HLA associations seemingly driven largely by CMV exposure. At a false discovery rate of 0.05, a later analysis linked 16,000 or so TCR beta sequences to specific HLA alleles. The only immune exposure information available for the cohort was CMV serostatus. The classifier was reported to diagnose cytomegalovirus status with high specificity and sensitivity in both the original and validation cohorts. The presence/absence analyses assumed that sequencing depth was roughly uniform across donors, and that assumption may not be true.

Library preparation used the immunoSEQ multiplex PCR assay. For the multiplex PCR, a mixture combining 60 forward primers for TCR Vbeta segments and 13 reverse primers for TCR Jbeta segments was used. Amplification of the CDR3 region of rearranged TCR beta genes was performed with a multiplex PCR assay on genomic DNA. The amplified TCR beta libraries were sequenced on the Illumina HiSeq System as 87-base-pair reads. The paper's processing steps were these. A later analysis tallied 75 million to 95 million unique TCR beta chains across the 650 to 750 repertoires, and about 12 million of those chains were shared by two or more donors. To remove PCR and sequencing errors, raw reads were error-corrected and collapsed into unique sequences using a nearest-neighbor algorithm that merged closely related sequences. Alignment of CDR3 sequences to IMGT reference sequences was used to assign V, D and J gene segments. Each retained sequence needed at least a six-nucleotide match to both a V gene segment and a J gene segment. A rearrangement counted as productive if the CDR3 had no stop codons and remained in frame with V and J, and every other rearrangement counted as non-productive. Following IMGT convention, CDR3 was defined as the stretch from the second conserved V-encoded cysteine up to the conserved J-encoded phenylalanine. Sequences without an unambiguous match to a single V gene segment were excluded from the earlier analysis of 587 of the donors. An earlier analysis of a few hundred of the donors called V segments functional above 56.7% productive rearrangements and segregating when the between-donor standard deviation exceeded 5%. A statistical classification framework was built to diagnose cytomegalovirus status from the catalog of TCR beta chain sequences. In a later analysis, TCR nucleotide sequences were compared against IMGT/GENE-DB human TR gene sequences so that V and J genes could be assigned. Using the TCRdist pipeline, a later analysis assigned CDR3 sequences along with most-parsimonious VDJ recombination scenarios. In a later analysis, each TCR beta chain was defined by its CDR3 amino acid sequence together with its V-gene family, and reads without a unique V-gene family were excluded. In a later analysis, fewer than 650 highly shared, low-generation-probability nucleotide sequences were removed to address suspected cross-contamination and a sequencing artifact. For each public chain, a later analysis derived a clonal expansion index from normalized ranks of inferred template counts within each repertoire. Generation probabilities in a later analysis came from a VDJ recombination model fitted to out-of-frame rearrangements, and those results were checked against IGoR. In a later analysis, hypergeometric tests were used to score TCR-TCR, TCR-HLA and TCR-CMV co-occurrence, with a repertoire-size bias correction applied to TCR pairs. A later analysis estimated false discovery rates by permuting HLA or CMV assignments 20 times. In a later analysis, co-occurring TCRs were grouped using DBSCAN, with TCRdist sequence similarity added in when clustering inside HLA-allele-positive subsets. Co-occurrence clustering excluded repertoires with fewer than 30,000 or more than 120,000 public chains, plus five with anomalous nucleotide sharing. The clones in this table, taken by TCRdb from immuneACCESS, are in-frame only. Not every clone is retained; where verified, under half of the shortfall comes from an unresolved V gene, and the cause of the rest is unknown. V, J and clone size reflect that table, while D and trimming were determined from the DNA. The sample profile shows 89,000 or so clones; more than 70% of them were found once. The ten biggest clones cover 4% to 4.5% of the sample.

Sequencing was carried out using PBMCs. This TCR derives from a man aged 60-69 years in good health and CMV-seronegative.

In nucleotide form, the sequence is TGTGCCAGCAGCCCCCCCGGGGAGGACTACGAGCAGTACTTC. It specifies CASSPPGEDYEQYF. The sequence is built from TRBV7-9 and TRBJ2-7; 6 matching bases give a weak D call of TRBD2. Spanning cysteine to phenylalanine, the CDR3 consists of 14 amino acids. The sequence is cut down to CDR3 DNA, 42 bases in frame from base 1. CDR1 and CDR2, per the germline V gene (reference sequence), are SEHNR and FQNEAQ. Relative to germline, V is 5 bases shorter and J is 3 bases shorter, with 14 bases between their ends.